The 28 T cell receptor beta chains below were found in one sample sequenced in a study of human T cells and chemical hapten exposure. Each CDR3 protein is one row after TCRdb ran MiXCR on the RACE reads. Among around 250,000 distinct CDR3 sequences listed, 7% to 10% were seen once. Time point specified: pre-sensitization, week 0. Documented treatment: therapeutic diphenylcyclopropenone sensitization with weekly scalp DPC. The sequenced sample was whole blood, obtained in connection with sensitization to the hapten diphenylcyclopropenone (DPC). Receptor source: a woman aged 35 to 49 with alopecia areata. Some clones in this sample may be carry-over from other donors' samples.

This clonotype has at least ten counts. This chain connects TRBV6-6 to TRBJ2-3; maybe TRBD2 (6 bases). V lost 4 bases, J lost 2 bases, and 16 bases lay in between. This CDR3 comprises 16 residues. CDR1 MNHNY and CDR2 SVGAGI come from the germline V gene (reference sequence). In DNA, the CDR3 is TGTGCCAGCAGTTCGGGAGCGGGCGGCTCCACAGATACGCAGTATTTT. This encodes CASSSGAGGSTDTQYF.

V usage is TRBV28 and J usage is TRBJ2-5, with 10 bases fitting TRBD1. Germline assignment: CDR1 MDHEN and CDR2 SYDVKM. V lost 6 bases to trimming and J lost 1 base; unmatched junction nucleotides: 5. The CDR3 is made up of 15 amino acids. The CDR3: CASSLDRGAQETQYF. The CDR3 DNA reads as TGTGCCAGCAGCCTGGACAGGGGGGCCCAAGAGACCCAGTACTTC.

The genes are TRBV12-3 or TRBV12-4 and TRBJ2-2, with D unresolved. The CDR3 spans 16 residues. V lost 2 bases, J lost 6 bases, and 16 bases lay in between. The CDR3 spells CASSLFYGSFPGELFF. The CDR3 nucleotides are TGTGCCAGCAGTTTATTCTATGGTAGCTTCCCCGGGGAGCTGTTTTTT.

The rearrangement uses TRBV7-2 and TRBJ2-5, with 12 bases aligning to TRBD2. This CDR3 has 16 amino acids. CDR1 is SGHTA, CDR2 FQGNSA, per germline. Trimming took 4 bases from V and 3 from J; bases not matched to a gene: 6. DNA for the CDR3: TGTGCCAGCAGCTCGCAAAGACTAGCGGGAGAAGAGACCCAGTACTTC. It codes for CASSSQRLAGEETQYF.

This clonotype was recorded many times. The chain combines TRBV20-1 with TRBJ2-7; no clear D. Deletions cut 0 bases from V and 7 bases from J, with 10 bases between. Germline values: CDR1 DFQATT, CDR2 SNEGSKA (reference sequence). The CDR3 runs to 12 residues. The CDR3 reads CSARDLLEEQYF. The CDR3 region has the DNA TGCAGTGCTAGAGATCTGTTGGAGGAGCAGTACTTC.

A few counts support this clonotype. The chain couples TRBV27 to TRBJ2-1, with TRBD2 matching over 7 bases. The CDR3 covers 15 residues. The germline CDR1 and CDR2 sequences are MNHEY and SMNVEV (reference sequence). Unmatched junction bases numbered 5, after V lost 1 base and J lost 5 bases. For the CDR3, the DNA is TGTGCCAGCAGTTTATTACTAGCGCCCAACAATGAGCAGTTCTTC. Its protein product is CASSLLLAPNNEQFF.

This clonotype has at least ten counts. V gene TRBV5-1 combines with J gene TRBJ2-7; maybe TRBD1 (5 bases). Germline V CDR1 and CDR2: SGHRS, YFSETQ. Between the trimmed V and J ends, which lost 4 bases and 2 bases, there was a span of 10 bases. The CDR3 runs to 13 residues. CDR3 nucleotides: TGCGCCAGCAGCGAGGACACAACCTACGAGCAGTACTTC. It specifies CASSEDTTYEQYF.

The chain uses TRBV5-4 and TRBJ2-7; D gene unclear. Trimming left V 3 bases short and J 0 bases short, with 4 bases between. Looked up from germline, CDR1 is SGHNT and CDR2 is YYREEE (reference sequence). This CDR3 has 12 amino acids. CDR3 sequence reads: CASSWDSYEQYF. The CDR3 DNA sequence: TGTGCCAGCAGCTGGGACTCCTACGAGCAGTACTTC.

The J gene is TRBJ2-5, the V gene TRBV7-2, with no clear D. V was shortened by 0 bases and J by 2 bases, with 10 bases between the two germline ends. Germline V lookup: CDR1 SGHTA, CDR2 FQGNSA. The CDR3 covers 15 residues. CDR3 nucleotide sequence: TGTGCCAGCAGCTTAGCCCCTGTGGGACAAGAGACCCAGTACTTC. Translated: CASSLAPVGQETQYF.

This chain uses TRBV3-1 with TRBJ2-1; D might be TRBD1 (6 bases). CDR1 is LGHDT and CDR2 is YNNKEL in the germline V gene (reference sequence). This CDR3 has 15 residues. V lost 2 bases and J lost 0, with 8 bases in between. The CDR3 sequence: CASSQRGSSYNEQFF. In nucleotides, the CDR3 is TGTGCCAGCAGCCAAAGGGGGAGCTCCTACAATGAGCAGTTCTTC.

CDR3 nucleotide sequence: TGTGCCACCCGAACAGCAGGGGGCCGCGGCTACACCTTC. It translates to CATRTAGGRGYTF. J is TRBJ1-2 and V is TRBV6-2 or TRBV6-3; 8 bases are a match to TRBD1. V trimming: 10 bases; J trimming: 8 bases; junction bases outside the gene matches: 12. Germline V gene lookup returns CDR1 MNHEY and CDR2 SVGEGT. This CDR3 comprises 13 residues.

The J gene is TRBJ1-2, the V gene TRBV12-3 or TRBV12-4, with 8 nucleotides matching TRBD1. The J segment lost 4 bases and the V segment lost 6 bases, leaving 4 bases of the junction unmatched. The CDR3 totals 13 residues. CDR3 loop: CASSPTGVYGYTF. Here the CDR3 DNA reads TGTGCCAGCAGCCCGACAGGGGTCTATGGCTACACCTTC.

The chain combines TRBV4-3 with TRBJ1-2; D is possibly TRBD1 (6 bases). Germline V gene sequence: CDR1 LGHNA, CDR2 YSLEER. The CDR3 spans 15 residues. V was shortened by 1 base and J by 4 bases, with 13 bases between the two germline ends. CDR3 sequence (DNA): TGCGCCAGCAGCCAAGTTTCCGCGGACAGCTATGGCTACACCTTC. As protein: CASSQVSADSYGYTF.

V usage is TRBV7-9 and J usage is TRBJ1-1; D remains unclear. The CDR3 runs 17 residues. Trimming took off 1 base at V and 0 bases at J, with 15 bases between the two ends. CDR1 and CDR2 (germline): SEHNR, FQNEAQ (reference sequence). CDR3 sequence: CASSLGVDPVMNTEAFF. DNA of the CDR3: TGTGCCAGCAGCTTAGGGGTGGATCCGGTTATGAACACTGAAGCTTTCTTT.

This clonotype came up a few times. This chain joins TRBV7-2 and TRBJ2-1; TRBD2 agrees at 8 bases. The germline gives CDR1 SGHTA, CDR2 FQGNSA. Trimming removed 1 base from V and 5 bases from J; junction bases left unmatched: 4. The CDR3 is 15 residues long. CDR3 in amino acids: CASSLEIAGNNEQFF. In DNA form, the CDR3 reads TGTGCCAGCAGCTTAGAAATAGCGGGAAACAATGAGCAGTTCTTC.

This clonotype showed up just a few times. The chain recombines TRBV11-1 with TRBJ1-5, with unresolved D. Germline lookup yields CDR1 SGHAT and CDR2 FQDESV (reference sequence). V lost 1 base to trimming and J lost 2 bases, with 15 bases between them. This CDR3 spans 17 amino acids. CDR3 loop: CASSLGEDPYGNQPQHF. The DNA for the CDR3 is TGTGCCAGCAGCTTAGGAGAGGACCCTTATGGCAATCAGCCCCAGCATTTT.

This clonotype was recorded a few times. The chain links TRBV10-3 to TRBJ2-3; 7 nucleotides line up with TRBD1. The ends lost 6 bases at V and 3 bases at J; junction bases unmatched: 9. The CDR3 covers 15 residues. Germline-derived CDR1 and CDR2 are ENHRY and SYGVKD. CDR3 in DNA: TGTGCCATCAGCCCATCCGGGACAGAAACAGATACGCAGTATTTT. Residues: CAISPSGTETDTQYF.

The sample holds a few counts of this clonotype. The chain couples TRBV15 to TRBJ2-1, with 8 bases that match TRBD2. Per the germline V gene, CDR1 is LNHNV and CDR2 is YYDKDF (reference sequence). The V segment lost 1 base and the J segment 9 bases; nucleotides outside the gene matches: 8. The CDR3 is made up of 15 amino acids. The CDR3 here is CATSRAGRALGEQFF. The DNA of the CDR3 is TGTGCCACCAGCAGAGCCGGGAGGGCCCTCGGTGAGCAGTTCTTC.

The rearrangement links TRBV20-1 to TRBJ1-5; maybe TRBD1 (5 bases). The length of the CDR3 is 17 residues. V was shortened by 0 bases and J by 1 base, with 16 bases between the two germline ends. Germline loops: CDR1 DFQATT, CDR2 SNEGSKA (reference sequence). The CDR3 sequence is CSARDSFRGGSNQPQHF. CDR3 DNA sequence: TGCAGTGCTAGAGATTCCTTCCGCGGGGGGAGCAATCAGCCCCAGCATTTT.

This chain connects TRBV20-1 to TRBJ2-2, with no clear D. The CDR3 length is 17 residues. V shed 0 bases and J shed 0 bases, with 14 bases lying between them. Germline V lookup: CDR1 DFQATT, CDR2 SNEGSKA (reference sequence). In DNA form, the CDR3 reads TGCAGTGCTAGAGATATGCTAGACTCTACGAACACCGGGGAGCTGTTTTTT. It encodes CSARDMLDSTNTGELFF.

CDR3 sequence (DNA): TGTGCCAGCAGTGAATATCTCGGCGGGGAGGCGCAGACCGGGGAGCTGTTTTTT. It specifies CASSEYLGGEAQTGELFF. This chain connects TRBV25-1 to TRBJ2-2; TRBD2 is a possible D gene (6 bases). Germline V gene lookup returns CDR1 MGHDK and CDR2 SYGVNS. Trimming pared 0 bases from V and 5 bases from J, leaving 19 bases between. CDR3 length equals 18 residues.

This chain joins TRBV7-3 and TRBJ1-1; a weak D match, TRBD1 (5 bases). V was cut by 5 bases and J by 4 bases, with 14 bases left in between. The CDR3 is 14 amino acids. From germline, CDR1 is SGHTA and CDR2 FQGTGA. The CDR3 DNA reads as TGTGCCAGCAGCCCTGAGGGGTCAGGCACTGAAGCTTTCTTT. Translated, it gives CASSPEGSGTEAFF. Using reference TRBV7-3 and TRBJ1-1 for the parts outside the CDR3, the full variable domain is GAGVSQTPSNKVTEKGKYVELRCDPISGHTALYWYRQSLGQGPEFLIYFQGTGAADDSGLPNDRFFAVRPEGSVSTLKIQRTERGDSAVYLCASSPEGSGTEAFFGQGTRLTVV.

The V and J genes are TRBV29-1 and TRBJ1-1; 9 bases map to TRBD1. The CDR3 is 13 amino acids. CDR1 SQVTM and CDR2 ANQGSEA come from the germline V gene. Trimming cost V 7 bases and J 1 base; bases outside gene matches: 4. CDR3 protein: CSAAQGANTEAFF. In nucleotides, the CDR3 is TGCAGCGCCGCACAGGGGGCGAACACTGAAGCTTTCTTT.

Only a few counts were recorded for this clonotype. The V gene is TRBV7-2, the J gene TRBJ2-3; 7 nucleotides agree with TRBD2. The CDR3 covers 16 residues. From germline, CDR1 is SGHTA and CDR2 FQGNSA. Germline trimming cut 5 bases from V and 5 bases from J; bases unmatched to any gene: 13. The CDR3 sequence is CASSPKGRGGKDTQYF. The DNA of the CDR3 is TGTGCCAGCAGCCCCAAGGGGAGGGGCGGAAAAGATACGCAGTATTTT. Complete variable domain (other parts from reference TRBV7-2 and TRBJ2-3): GAGVSQSPSNKVTEKGKDVELRCDPISGHTALYWYRQSLGQGLEFLIYFQGNSAPDKSGLPSDRFSAERTGGSVSTLTIQRTQQEDSAVYLCASSPKGRGGKDTQYFGPGTRLTVL.

The rearrangement uses TRBV6-6 and TRBJ2-1; D possibly corresponds to TRBD2 (5 bases). Trimming removed 6 bases from V and 0 bases from J, with 9 bases in between. The germline V gene encodes CDR1 MNHNY and CDR2 SVGAGI (reference sequence). The CDR3 has 14 residues. For the CDR3, the DNA is TGTGCCAGCAGGTTTACTAGCTCCTACAATGAGCAGTTCTTC. Protein: CASRFTSSYNEQFF.

The chain carries TRBV9 and TRBJ2-6; possible D gene TRBD1, 5 bases. Germline CDR1 and CDR2: SGDLS and YYNGEE. Trimming stripped 0 bases from V and 3 bases from J, with 13 bases between. CDR3 length: 17 residues. The CDR3 region has the DNA TGTGCCAGCAGCGTAGGTGACAGTCTTAGTGGGGCCAACGTCCTGACTTTC. Encoded protein: CASSVGDSLSGANVLTF.

The rearrangement joins TRBV6-2 or TRBV6-3 to TRBJ2-7; 8 positions agree with TRBD2. Germline CDR1 is MNHEY and CDR2 is SVGEGT. This CDR3 region has 13 residues. J lost 4 bases, V lost 2 bases, and 1 base had no gene match. The CDR3 region has the DNA TGTGCCAGCAGTTACGCTAGCGGGTACGAGCAGTACTTC. Its protein product is CASSYASGYEQYF.

The chain has TRBV11-1 and TRBJ2-2, with D maybe TRBD2 (6 bases). Deletions cut 4 bases from V and 0 bases from J, with 6 bases between. Germline loops: CDR1 SGHAT, CDR2 FQDESV (reference sequence). The CDR3 length is 14 residues. CDR3 loop: CASSWDSNTGELFF. The CDR3 coding sequence is TGTGCCAGCAGCTGGGACTCGAACACCGGGGAGCTGTTTTTT.